This T cell receptor (beta chain) is drawn from a study of prognosis after radiotherapy for stage I lung cancer. Genomic DNA provided the template from which TCR beta CDR3 was amplified by two-round multiplex PCR. Used in first-round PCR were primers specific to each TRBV and TRBJ gene. TCRdb itself ran the multiplex PCR reads through MiXCR, one entry per CDR3 protein. The table lists tens of thousands of distinct CDR3 sequences, approximately 38% of them singletons, with about 31% in the top ten. There were no patients with prior chemotherapy, radiotherapy or other malignancies, and all were node-negative on CT and PET/CT. Each of two time points yielded around 6 milliliters of peripheral venous blood. Per germline, CDR1 SGHDT and CDR2 YYEEEE. V was cut by 4 bases and J by 5 bases, with 13 bases left in between. The CDR3 runs to 14 residues.

The receptor's source is a donor aged 50 or older with non-small cell lung cancer. The chain is built from TRBV5-6 and TRBJ2-4; possible D gene TRBD2, 6 bases. Sequenced here: PBMCs, sampled before or after stereotactic body radiation therapy (not recorded which). CDR3 DNA sequence: TGTGCCAGCAGCGCGTACGGGGGTCAAAACATTCAGTACTTC. Its protein is CASSAYGGQNIQYF. Looking up the rest from reference TRBV5-6 and TRBJ2-4 gives the full variable domain: DAGVTQSPTHLIKTRGQQVTLRCSPKSGHDTVSWYQQALGQGPQFIFQYYEEEERQRGNFPDRFSGHQFPNYSSELNVNALLLGDSALYLCASSAYGGQNIQYFGAGTRLSVL.